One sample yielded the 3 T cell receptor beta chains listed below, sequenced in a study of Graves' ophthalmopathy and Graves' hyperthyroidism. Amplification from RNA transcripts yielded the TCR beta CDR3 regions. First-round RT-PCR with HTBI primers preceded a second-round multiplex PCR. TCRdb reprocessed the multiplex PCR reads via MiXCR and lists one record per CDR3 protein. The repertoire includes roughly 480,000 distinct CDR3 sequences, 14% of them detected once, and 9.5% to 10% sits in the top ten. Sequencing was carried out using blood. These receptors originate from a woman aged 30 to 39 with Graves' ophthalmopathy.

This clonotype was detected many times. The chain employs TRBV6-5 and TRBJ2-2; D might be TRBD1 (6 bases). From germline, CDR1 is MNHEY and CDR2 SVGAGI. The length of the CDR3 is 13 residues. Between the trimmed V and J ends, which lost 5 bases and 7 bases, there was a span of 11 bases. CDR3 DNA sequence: TGTGCCAGCAGTATACAGGGTAACGGGGAGCTGTTTTTT. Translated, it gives CASSIQGNGELFF.

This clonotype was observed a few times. As DNA, the CDR3 is TGCAGTGCGCCCCGTGTGGGGGCCGGGACTGAAGCTTTCTTT. It translates to CSAPRVGAGTEAFF. The chain combines TRBV20-1 with TRBJ1-1, with a tentative D call TRBD1 (6 bases). The V end lost 6 bases, the J end lost 5 bases, and 19 bases lay between the germline ends. The CDR3 covers 14 residues. Germline assignment: CDR1 DFQATT and CDR2 SNEGSKA (reference sequence).

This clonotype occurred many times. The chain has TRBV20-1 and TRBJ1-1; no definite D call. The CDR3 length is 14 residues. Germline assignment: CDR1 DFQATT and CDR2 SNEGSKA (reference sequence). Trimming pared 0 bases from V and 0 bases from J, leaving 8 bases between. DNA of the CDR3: TGCAGTGCTAGAGACACGGGAGTGAACACTGAAGCTTTCTTT. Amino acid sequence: CSARDTGVNTEAFF.